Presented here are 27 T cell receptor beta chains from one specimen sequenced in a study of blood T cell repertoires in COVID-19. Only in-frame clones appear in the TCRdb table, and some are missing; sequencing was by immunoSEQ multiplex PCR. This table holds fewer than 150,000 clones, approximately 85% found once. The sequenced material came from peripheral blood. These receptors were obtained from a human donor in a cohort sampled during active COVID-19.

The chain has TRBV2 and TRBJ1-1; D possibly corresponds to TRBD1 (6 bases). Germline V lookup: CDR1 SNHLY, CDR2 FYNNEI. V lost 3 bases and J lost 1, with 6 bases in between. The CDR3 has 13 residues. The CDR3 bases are TGTGCCAGCAGTGAGACAGGGAACACTGAAGCTTTCTTT. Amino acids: CASSETGNTEAFF.

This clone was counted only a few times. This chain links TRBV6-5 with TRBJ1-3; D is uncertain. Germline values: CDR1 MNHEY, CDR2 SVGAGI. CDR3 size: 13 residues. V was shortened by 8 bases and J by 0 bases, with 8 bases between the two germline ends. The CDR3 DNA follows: TGTGCCAGCTTCCCAGGCTCTGGAAACACCATATATTTT. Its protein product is CASFPGSGNTIYF.

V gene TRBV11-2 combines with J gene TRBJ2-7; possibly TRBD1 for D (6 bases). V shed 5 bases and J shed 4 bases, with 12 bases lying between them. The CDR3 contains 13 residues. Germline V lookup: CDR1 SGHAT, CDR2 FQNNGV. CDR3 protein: CASSLGHSYEQYF. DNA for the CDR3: TGTGCCAGCAGCCTGGGACATTCATACGAGCAGTACTTC.

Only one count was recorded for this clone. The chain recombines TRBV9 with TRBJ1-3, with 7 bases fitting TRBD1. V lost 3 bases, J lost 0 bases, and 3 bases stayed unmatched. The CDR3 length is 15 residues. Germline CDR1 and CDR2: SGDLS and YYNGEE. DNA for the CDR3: TGTGCCAGCAGCGCGACAGGGTTCTCTGGAAACACCATATATTTT. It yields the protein CASSATGFSGNTIYF.

The CDR3 bases are TGTGCCACCACCAAAGGGTCTAGCGGGGGGGGGTGGAAGCAGTATTTT. Its protein is CATTKGSSGGGWKQYF. V is TRBV19 and J is TRBJ2-3; 12 bases map to TRBD2. The V gene's germline CDR1 is LNHDA and CDR2 SQIVND (reference sequence). The J segment lost 11 bases and the V segment lost 10 bases, leaving 19 bases of the junction unmatched. The CDR3 runs to 16 residues.

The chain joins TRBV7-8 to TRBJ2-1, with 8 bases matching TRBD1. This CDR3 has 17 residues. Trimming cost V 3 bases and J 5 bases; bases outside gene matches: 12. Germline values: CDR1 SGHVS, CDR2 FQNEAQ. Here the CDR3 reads CASSLGTGEHIDNEQFF. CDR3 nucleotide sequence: TGTGCCAGCAGCTTGGGGACAGGAGAGCATATTGACAATGAGCAGTTCTTC.

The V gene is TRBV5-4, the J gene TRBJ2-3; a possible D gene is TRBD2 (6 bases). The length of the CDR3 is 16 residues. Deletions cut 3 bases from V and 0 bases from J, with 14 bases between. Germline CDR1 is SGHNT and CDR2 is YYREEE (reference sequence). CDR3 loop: CASSSTGAGSTDTQYF. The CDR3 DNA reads TGTGCCAGCAGCTCCACTGGGGCGGGGAGCACAGATACGCAGTATTTT. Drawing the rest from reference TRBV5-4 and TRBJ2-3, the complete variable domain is ETGVTQSPTHLIKTRGQQVTLRCSSQSGHNTVSWYQQALGQGPQFIFQYYREEENGRGNFPPRFSGLQFPNYSSELNVNALELDDSALYLCASSSTGAGSTDTQYFGPGTRLTVL.

The CDR3 region has the DNA TGCGCCAGCAGCTTGGACGGGATCTCTGGAAACACCATATATTTT. Its protein is CASSLDGISGNTIYF. The chain joins TRBV5-1 to TRBJ1-3; D is uncertain. CDR3 length equals 15 residues. The V gene lost 0 bases and the J gene lost 0 bases, with 7 bases spanning the gap. Germline V gene sequence: CDR1 SGHRS, CDR2 YFSETQ.

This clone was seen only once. The CDR3 nucleotides are TGTGCCAGCAGCGCCCGGGACAGGTGGGGTGAAAAACTGTTTTTT. Protein product: CASSARDRWGEKLFF. The chain links TRBV5-5 to TRBJ1-4; TRBD1 matches at 8 bases. V trimming: 4 bases; J trimming: 7 bases; junction bases outside the gene matches: 9. Germline values: CDR1 SGHKS, CDR2 YYEKEE (reference sequence). This CDR3 comprises 15 residues.

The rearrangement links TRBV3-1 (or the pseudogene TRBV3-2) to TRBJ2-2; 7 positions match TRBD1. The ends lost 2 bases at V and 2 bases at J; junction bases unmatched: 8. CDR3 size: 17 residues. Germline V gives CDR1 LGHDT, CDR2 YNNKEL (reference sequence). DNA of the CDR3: TGTGCCAGCAGCCAAACCGCCGGGACAGATAACACCGGGGAGCTGTTTTTT. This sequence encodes CASSQTAGTDNTGELFF.

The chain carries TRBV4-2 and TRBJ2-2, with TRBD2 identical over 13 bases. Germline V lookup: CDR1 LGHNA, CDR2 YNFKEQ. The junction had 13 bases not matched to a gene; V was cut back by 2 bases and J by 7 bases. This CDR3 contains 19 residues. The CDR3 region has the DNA TGTGCCAGCAGCCAATCGCTCGCACTAGCGGGGGGGATCGGCGGGGAGCTGTTTTTT. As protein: CASSQSLALAGGIGGELFF.

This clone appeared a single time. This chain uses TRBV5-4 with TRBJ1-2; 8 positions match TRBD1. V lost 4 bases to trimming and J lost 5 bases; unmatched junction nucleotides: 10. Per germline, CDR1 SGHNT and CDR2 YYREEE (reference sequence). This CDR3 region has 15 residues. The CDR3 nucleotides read TGTGCCAGCAGCCCCCCAGGGGGCATTGGATATGGCTACACCTTC. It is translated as CASSPPGGIGYGYTF.

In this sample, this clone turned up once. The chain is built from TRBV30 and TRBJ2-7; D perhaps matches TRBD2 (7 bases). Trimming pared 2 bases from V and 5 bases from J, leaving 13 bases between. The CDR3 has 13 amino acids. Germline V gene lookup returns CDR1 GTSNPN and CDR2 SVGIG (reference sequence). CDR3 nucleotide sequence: TGTGCCTGGAGTATAGGGGGGGTGGACGAGCAGTACTTC. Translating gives CAWSIGGVDEQYF.

The CDR3: CASSGQGSEAFF. CDR3 nucleotide sequence: TGCGCCAGCAGCGGACAGGGTTCTGAAGCTTTCTTT. The J gene is TRBJ1-1, the V gene TRBV5-1; TRBD1 aligns across 8 bases. The J segment lost 6 bases and the V segment lost 4 bases, leaving 2 bases of the junction unmatched. CDR1 and CDR2 from the germline V gene are SGHRS and YFSETQ. The CDR3 has 12 residues.

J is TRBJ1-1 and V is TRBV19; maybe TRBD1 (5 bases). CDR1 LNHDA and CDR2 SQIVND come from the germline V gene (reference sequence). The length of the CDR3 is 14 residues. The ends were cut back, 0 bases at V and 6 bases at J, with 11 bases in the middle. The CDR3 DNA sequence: TGTGCCAGTAGTATAGATCCAGGGTCGCCTGAAGCTTTCTTT. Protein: CASSIDPGSPEAFF.

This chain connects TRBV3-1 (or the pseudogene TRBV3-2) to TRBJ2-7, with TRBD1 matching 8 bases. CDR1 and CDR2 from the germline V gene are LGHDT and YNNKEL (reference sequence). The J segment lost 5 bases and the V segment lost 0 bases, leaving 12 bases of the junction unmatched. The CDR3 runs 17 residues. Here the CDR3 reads CASSQEGSRGRLNEQYF. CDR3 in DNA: TGTGCCAGCAGCCAAGAGGGTAGCAGGGGGCGCTTGAACGAGCAGTACTTC.

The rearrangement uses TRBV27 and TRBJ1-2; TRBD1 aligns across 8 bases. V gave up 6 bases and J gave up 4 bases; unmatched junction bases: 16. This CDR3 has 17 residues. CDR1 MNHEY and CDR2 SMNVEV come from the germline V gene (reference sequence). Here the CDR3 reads CASRPIGTGPRGYGYTF. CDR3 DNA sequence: TGTGCCAGCAGACCCATCGGGACAGGTCCTCGGGGCTATGGCTACACCTTC.

Here the CDR3 reads CASSNPFRTEAFF. CDR3 bases: TGTGCCAGTAGTAACCCCTTCAGAACTGAAGCTTTCTTT. This chain connects TRBV19 to TRBJ1-1; the D is unclear. The V gene's germline CDR1 is LNHDA and CDR2 SQIVND (reference sequence). Trimming shortened V by 4 bases and J by 5 bases, and 11 bases separated the two germline ends. The CDR3 runs to 13 residues. Together with reference TRBV19 and TRBJ1-1, the CDR3 gives the full variable domain: DGGITQSPKYLFRKEGQNVTLSCEQNLNHDAMYWYRQDPGQGLRLIYYSQIVNDFQKGDIAEGYSVSREKKESFPLTVTSAQKNPTAFYLCASSNPFRTEAFFGQGTRLTVV.

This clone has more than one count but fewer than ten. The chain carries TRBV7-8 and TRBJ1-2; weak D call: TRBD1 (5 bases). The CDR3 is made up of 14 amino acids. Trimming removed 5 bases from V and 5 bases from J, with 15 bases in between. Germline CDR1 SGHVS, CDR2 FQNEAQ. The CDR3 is CASSPMGGGYGYTF. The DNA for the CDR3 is TGTGCCAGCAGCCCGATGGGGGGAGGGTATGGCTACACCTTC.

The CDR3 DNA reads TGTGCCAGCATAGCGGTTTCTGGCACAGATACGCAGTATTTT. This codes for CASIAVSGTDTQYF. The V call is TRBV6-5, the J call TRBJ2-3; possibly TRBD2 for D (6 bases). The germline V gene has CDR1 MNHEY and CDR2 SVGAGI. CDR3 length: 14 residues. Trimming cost V 7 bases and J 1 base, with 12 bases left between them.

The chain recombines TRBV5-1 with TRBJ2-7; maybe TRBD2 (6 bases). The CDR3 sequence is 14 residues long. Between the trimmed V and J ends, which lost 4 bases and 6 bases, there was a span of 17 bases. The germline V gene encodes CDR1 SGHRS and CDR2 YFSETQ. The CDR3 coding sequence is TGCGCCAGCAGCCAGGGACGGGGGTCTAGCGAGCAGTACTTC. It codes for CASSQGRGSSEQYF.

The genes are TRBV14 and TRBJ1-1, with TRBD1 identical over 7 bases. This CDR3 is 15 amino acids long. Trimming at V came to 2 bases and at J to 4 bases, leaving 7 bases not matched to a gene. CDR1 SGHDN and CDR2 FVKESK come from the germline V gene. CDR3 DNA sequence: TGTGCCAGCAGCCAAACGGATCAGGGGGTCACTGAAGCTTTCTTT. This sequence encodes CASSQTDQGVTEAFF.

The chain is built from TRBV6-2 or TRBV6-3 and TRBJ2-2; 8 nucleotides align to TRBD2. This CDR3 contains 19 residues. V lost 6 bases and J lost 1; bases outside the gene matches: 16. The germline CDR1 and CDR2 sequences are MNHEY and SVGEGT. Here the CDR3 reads CASSLYTWTSSLNTGELFF. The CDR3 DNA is TGTGCCAGCAGCTTATACACCTGGACTAGCTCCCTGAACACCGGGGAGCTGTTTTTT.

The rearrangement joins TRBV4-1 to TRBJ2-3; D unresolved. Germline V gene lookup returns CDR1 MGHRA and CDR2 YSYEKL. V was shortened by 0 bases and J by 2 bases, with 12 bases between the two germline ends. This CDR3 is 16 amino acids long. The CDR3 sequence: CASSQDLRRTTDTQYF. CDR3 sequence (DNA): TGCGCCAGCAGCCAAGATCTGAGAAGAACCACAGATACGCAGTATTTT.

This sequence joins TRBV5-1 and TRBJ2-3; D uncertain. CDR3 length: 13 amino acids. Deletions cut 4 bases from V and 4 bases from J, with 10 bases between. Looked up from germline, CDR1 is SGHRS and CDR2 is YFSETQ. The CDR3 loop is CASSPLSADTQYF. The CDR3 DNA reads TGCGCCAGCAGCCCCCTCAGCGCAGATACGCAGTATTTT.

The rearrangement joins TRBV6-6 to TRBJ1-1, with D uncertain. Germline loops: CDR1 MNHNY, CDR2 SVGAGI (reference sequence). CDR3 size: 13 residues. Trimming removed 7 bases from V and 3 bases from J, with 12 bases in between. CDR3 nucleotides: TGTGCCAGCAAGAGGTCCTTTGACACTGAAGCTTTCTTT. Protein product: CASKRSFDTEAFF.

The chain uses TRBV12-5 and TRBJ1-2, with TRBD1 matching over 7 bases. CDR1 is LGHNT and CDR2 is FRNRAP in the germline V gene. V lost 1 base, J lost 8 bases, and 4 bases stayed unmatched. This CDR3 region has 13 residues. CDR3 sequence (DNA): TGTGCTAGTGGTTTGGGACAGGGATACGGCTACACCTTC. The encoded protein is CASGLGQGYGYTF.